Each of the 14 T cell receptor beta chains below was sequenced from the same sample in a study of cytomegalovirus exposure and HLA in healthy donors. It was with 60 Vbeta and 13 Jbeta primers that the PCR ran. Sequencing was performed with immunoSEQ multiplex PCR; in TCRdb, only in-frame clones are kept and a portion is missing. This table has about 120,000 clones, under 85% appearing once. The sample consisted of PBMCs. The receptor source for this set is a male donor in good health and CMV-seropositive.

Concerning this clone: Mismatch with germline at one junction end may stem from a read error. The rearrangement uses TRBV30 and TRBJ1-2, with 11 positions matching TRBD1. CDR1 is GTSNPN and CDR2 is SVGIG in the germline V gene (reference sequence). The CDR3 runs 14 residues. CDR3 amino acids: CAWEGDRGSNGHTF. The CDR3 region has the DNA TGTGCCTGGGAGGGGGACAGGGGGAGTAATGGCCACACCTTC.

The rearrangement links TRBV18 to TRBJ2-4, with a possible D match to TRBD2 (5 bases). V lost 2 bases, J lost 5 bases, and 13 bases lay in between. The CDR3 totals 15 residues. The germline V gene encodes CDR1 KGHSH and CDR2 LQKENI. CDR3: CASSPVASRENIQYF. The CDR3 DNA sequence: TGTGCCAGCTCACCAGTAGCGTCTAGAGAAAACATTCAGTACTTC.

In its sample, this clone was seen a few times. This chain links TRBV11-2 with TRBJ2-7; TRBD2 matches 7 bases. From germline, CDR1 is SGHAT and CDR2 FQNNGV. The CDR3 is 15 amino acids. Unmatched junction bases numbered 8, after V lost 1 base and J lost 5 bases. The CDR3 coding sequence is TGTGCCAGCAGCTTAGCGGGGGGTTTTCTGAACGAGCAGTACTTC. This translates into CASSLAGGFLNEQYF. Full variable domain (remainder filled in from reference TRBV11-2 and TRBJ2-7): EAGVAQSPRYKIIEKRQSVAFWCNPISGHATLYWYQQILGQGPKLLIQFQNNGVVDDSQLPKDRFSAERLKGVDSTLKIQPAKLEDSAVYLCASSLAGGFLNEQYFGPGTRLTVT.

Only a few counts were recorded for this clone. V gene TRBV5-1 combines with J gene TRBJ1-2; 8 bases are shared with TRBD1. In germline, CDR1 is SGHRS, CDR2 YFSETQ. The CDR3 runs 14 residues. With V trimmed by 4 bases and J by 9 bases, 11 bases remained unmatched. This chain's CDR3 is CASSLQTGDGRYTF. The CDR3 DNA follows: TGCGCCAGCAGCCTCCAGACAGGGGACGGGCGCTACACCTTC.

V usage is TRBV11-2 and J usage is TRBJ2-7, with a possible D match to TRBD1 (5 bases). CDR3 length equals 14 residues. Germline lookup yields CDR1 SGHAT and CDR2 FQNNGV. V shed 1 base and J shed 3 bases, with 10 bases lying between them. CDR3 residues: CASSLVSDSYEQYF. The CDR3 DNA reads TGTGCCAGCAGCTTAGTTTCTGACAGCTACGAGCAGTACTTC.

Written as DNA, the CDR3 is TGTGCCAGCAGTGCAAGCGGGGGGGGAAGAAATGAGCAGTTCTTC. Protein: CASSASGGGRNEQFF. The chain has TRBV6-4 and TRBJ2-1; 10 positions match TRBD2. The germline CDR1 and CDR2 sequences are MRHNA and SNTAGT. V trimming: 4 bases; J trimming: 7 bases; junction bases outside the gene matches: 7. CDR3 length: 15 residues.

This chain connects TRBV28 to TRBJ1-3; 8 nucleotides line up with TRBD1. V was clipped by 5 bases and J by 5 bases; unmatched bases: 8. Germline CDR1 reads MDHEN; CDR2 reads SYDVKM. CDR3 length: 15 amino acids. DNA for the CDR3: TGTGCCAGCAGTCCCCTGGACAGGGAGAGAAACACCATATATTTT. Translating it yields CASSPLDRERNTIYF.

V and J are TRBV10-2 and TRBJ2-3, with TRBD2 matching over 11 bases. The CDR3 has 16 residues. Looked up from germline, CDR1 is WSHSY and CDR2 is SAAADI. Losses at the gene ends were 0 bases for V and 1 base for J; bases not matched to a gene: 0. CDR3 DNA: TGCGCCAGCAGTGAGTCACTAGCGGGGGGCACAGATACGCAGTATTTT. This gives the protein CASSESLAGGTDTQYF.

The J gene is TRBJ2-1, the V gene TRBV5-1; D perhaps matches TRBD2 (7 bases). This CDR3 region has 15 residues. V was pared by 3 bases and J by 10 bases, with 20 bases between. CDR1 is SGHRS, CDR2 YFSETQ, per germline. CDR3 DNA sequence: TGCGCCAGCAGCTGGGGGGGCCTAACGGAGGGAGAGCAGTTCTTC. It specifies CASSWGGLTEGEQFF. Filled out from reference TRBV5-1 and TRBJ2-1, the complete variable domain reads KAGVTQTPRYLIKTRGQQVTLSCSPISGHRSVSWYQQTPGQGLQFLFEYFSETQRNKGNFPGRFSGRQFSNSRSEMNVSTLELGDSALYLCASSWGGLTEGEQFFGPGTRLTVL.

Turning to this clone: Germline and junction disagree at one end, which may indicate a read error. The V gene is TRBV5-1, the J gene TRBJ2-4; D might be TRBD2 (5 bases). Germline V CDR1 and CDR2: SGHRS, YFSETQ. The CDR3 runs to 17 residues. CDR3 DNA: TGCGCCAGCAGCTTTTTGTCCCTAACGCTAGCCAAAAACAGTCAGTACTTC. Amino acid sequence: CASSFLSLTLAKNSQYF.

J is TRBJ2-2 and V is TRBV6-5; 10 bases map to TRBD1. The CDR3 has 15 residues. Germline lookup yields CDR1 MNHEY and CDR2 SVGAGI. J lost 3 bases, V lost 6 bases, and 4 bases had no gene match. The CDR3 DNA is TGTGCCAGCAGGAGACAGGGGGCCGACACCGGGGAGCTGTTTTTT. Protein: CASRRQGADTGELFF.

The V gene is TRBV6-5, the J gene TRBJ1-2; weak D call: TRBD1 (6 bases). Trimming pared 1 base from V and 7 bases from J, leaving 10 bases between. Germline V lookup: CDR1 MNHEY, CDR2 SVGAGI. The CDR3 length is 13 residues. The CDR3 here is CASSYLGTTGYTF. The CDR3 DNA reads TGTGCCAGCAGTTACTTAGGGACAACTGGCTACACCTTC.

The chain joins TRBV10-2 to TRBJ2-5; no clear D gene. The J call may not be correct, given that the DNA end is closer to TRBJ2-7. This CDR3 contains 11 residues. Germline-derived CDR1 and CDR2 are WSHSY and SAAADI. The CDR3, as DNA: TGCGCCAGCAGTGAGTGGGGCGAGCAGTACTTC. Translation: CASSEWGEQYF.

About this clone: The junction differs from germline at one of its ends, possibly a read error. In nucleotides, the CDR3 is TGTGCCAGCAGGGAAGAAGGAGGGAAGGGGAATTCACCCCTCCACTTT. It encodes CASREEGGKGNSPLHF. This rearrangement joins TRBV2 to TRBJ1-6, with D perhaps TRBD1 (5 bases). Germline V gene sequence: CDR1 SNHLY, CDR2 FYNNEI. This CDR3 is built from 16 residues.